Detailed here is one T cell receptor (beta chain). Its target antigen remains unknown. Base quality data are lacking; no much larger clone is found one base away. TCRbeta CDR3 regions were amplified from genomic DNA using the immunoSEQ Assay, a bias-controlled multiplex PCR. The paper's data handling went like this. Within the assay, amplification of reference gene primers was used to estimate how many nucleated cells each sample contained. To quantify the absolute abundance of each unique TCRbeta CDR3 rearrangement, sequence reads were collapsed and filtered. For each sample, productive Simpson clonality was calculated by taking the square root of Simpson's diversity index across productive rearrangements. TCRdb re-hosts the immuneACCESS table, in-frame sequences only. Its copies lack some clones; in the studies checked, an unresolved V gene accounts for under half of them, and the cause for the rest is not known. V and J calls plus clone size are reproduced from that table; the DNA served to infer D and trimming. The sample table records about 130,000 clones; roughly 83% of these occur just once. The ten most abundant clones make up 16% of the sample.

According to the germline V gene, CDR1 reads ENHRY and CDR2 reads SYGVKD. Including the terminal cysteine and phenylalanine, the CDR3 comprises 14 residues. The DNA shown is the 42-base CDR3, in frame from base 1. V lost 3 bases and J lost 9 bases, and the count of bases not matched to a germline gene is 7. The data derive from a study of blood T cell repertoires in COVID-19 (dated by TCRdb to the early 2020s). At the level of the whole study: Samples from collaborators originated in the United States, Italy and Spain and spanned both the acute and convalescent phases of COVID-19. HLA class I and class II types, where available, came from metadata supplied by the sample provider rather than from assay-based typing. A de-identified subject ID, COVID-19 status, age in years and sex were almost always included in the sample metadata. Deeply sampled blood TCRbeta repertoires from subjects exposed to, actively infected with, or recovered from COVID-19 were included in the dataset. The material from the prospective study consisted of cDNA or gDNA derived from T cells, B-cell-depleted T cells, or PBMCs. Samples came from the ongoing ImmuneRACE study (first 160 participants) plus 1,254 subjects from 6 global collaborators. The repertoires were made available in a free public database intended to serve as a resource for research on the immune response to SARS-CoV-2.

Overall study results and their limits: The quantity of clinical and demographic metadata differed by source and by participant and was supplied without curation.

Collaborating institutions collected whole blood in K2EDTA tubes following their own protocols. For TCRbeta analysis, collaborators shipped samples as frozen whole blood, isolated PBMCs, or DNA extracted from either of those sample types. The specimen sequenced was peripheral blood. The sequence is built from TRBV10-3 and TRBJ1-5; the junction holds 8 bases that match TRBD1. The TCR comes from a woman in her forties or fifties with acute or convalescent COVID-19. The DNA is TGTGCCATCAGTGATGGACAGGGCGGTGGGCCCCAGCATTTT. Its protein reads: CAISDGQGGGPQHF.